These 10 T cell receptor beta chains were sequenced from one sample in a study of lymphopenia after photon versus proton radiotherapy. Repertoires were generated with immunoSEQ multiplex PCR, while TCRdb's copy carries only in-frame clones and drops some. The repertoire holds roughly 5,000 clones, with roughly 88% as singletons. The sample in question was peripheral blood, obtained from a patient treated with photon-based radiotherapy. Receptor source: a man older than 75 with cholangiocarcinoma.

The chain employs TRBV5-1 and TRBJ2-1, with TRBD2 as a possible D gene (5 bases). V lost 5 bases, J lost 9 bases, and 15 bases lay in between. Per the germline V gene, CDR1 is SGHRS and CDR2 is YFSETQ. The CDR3 has 13 amino acids. CDR3 amino acids: CASSSMGEGEQFF. CDR3 nucleotide sequence: TGCGCCAGCAGTTCTATGGGTGAGGGTGAGCAGTTCTTC.

This chain links TRBV2 with TRBJ1-5, with D uncertain. CDR1 SNHLY and CDR2 FYNNEI come from the germline V gene. The CDR3 covers 15 residues. With 0 bases removed from V and 4 bases from J, the gap between germline ends came to 10 bases. Here the CDR3 DNA reads TGTGCCAGCAGTGAAGCGGGGAGTGAGAATCAGCCCCAGCATTTT. It translates to CASSEAGSENQPQHF.

V is TRBV7-2 and J is TRBJ2-7; D perhaps matches TRBD1 (6 bases). The V gene lost 5 bases and the J gene lost 3 bases, with 11 bases spanning the gap. The CDR3 is 13 residues long. CDR1 and CDR2 from the germline V gene are SGHTA and FQGNSA. The CDR3 DNA follows: TGTGCCAGCAGCCTCGAACAGGGCTACGAGCAGTACTTC. Translation: CASSLEQGYEQYF.

This clone was counted between two and nine times. The chain's CDR3 is CASSLDRNNSPLHF. CDR3 coding DNA: TGTGCCAGCAGTCTCGACAGGAATAATTCACCCCTCCACTTT. The chain employs TRBV6-5 and TRBJ1-6; D is possibly TRBD1 (6 bases). Germline CDR1 is MNHEY and CDR2 is SVGAGI. With 5 bases removed from V and 5 bases from J, the gap between germline ends came to 10 bases. The CDR3 loop spans 14 amino acids.

This clone occurred a few times. The CDR3 region has the DNA TGTGCCAGTAAGGCTAGCGGGGTCTCCTACGAGCAGTACTTC. It translates to CASKASGVSYEQYF. The chain joins TRBV19 to TRBJ2-7, with 9 nucleotides matching TRBD2. With 7 bases clipped from V and 0 bases from J, the junction kept 4 bases outside the gene matches. CDR1 is LNHDA and CDR2 is SQIVND in the germline V gene (reference sequence). The CDR3 consists of 14 residues. Full variable domain (rest looked up from reference TRBV19 and TRBJ2-7): DGGITQSPKYLFRKEGQNVTLSCEQNLNHDAMYWYRQDPGQGLRLIYYSQIVNDFQKGDIAEGYSVSREKKESFPLTVTSAQKNPTAFYLCASKASGVSYEQYFGPGTRLTVT.

The chain is built from TRBV5-1 and TRBJ2-2; 10 positions match TRBD1. Trimming removed 3 bases from V and 5 bases from J; junction bases left unmatched: 10. This CDR3 spans 17 amino acids. Germline V lookup: CDR1 SGHRS, CDR2 YFSETQ. The CDR3 nucleotides read TGCGCCAGCAGCTACCATACCGGGACAGGGGAGACCGGGGAGCTGTTTTTT. Protein sequence: CASSYHTGTGETGELFF. Looking up the rest from reference TRBV5-1 and TRBJ2-2 gives the full variable domain: KAGVTQTPRYLIKTRGQQVTLSCSPISGHRSVSWYQQTPGQGLQFLFEYFSETQRNKGNFPGRFSGRQFSNSRSEMNVSTLELGDSALYLCASSYHTGTGETGELFFGEGSRLTVL.

In its sample, this clone was seen once. The V and J genes are TRBV10-2 and TRBJ2-7; D gene unclear. V was trimmed by 4 bases and J by 0 bases, leaving 13 bases between them. The CDR3 is 15 residues long. Germline values: CDR1 WSHSY, CDR2 SAAADI. For the CDR3, the DNA is TGCGCCAGCAGTGCCCCCTCGGACGCCTCCTACGAGCAGTACTTC. This gives the protein CASSAPSDASYEQYF.

The chain combines TRBV29-1 with TRBJ1-4; TRBD1 might be the D (6 bases). Germline V gene data show CDR1 as SQVTM and CDR2 as ANQGSEA. Trimming removed 7 bases from V and 0 bases from J, with 9 bases in between. The CDR3 contains 13 residues. The CDR3 DNA follows: TGCAGCGCCGGGGGCGCAACTAATGAAAAACTGTTTTTT. Protein product: CSAGGATNEKLFF.

This clone was picked up one time. This chain joins TRBV27 and TRBJ2-6, with a tentative D call TRBD1 (5 bases). Germline lookup yields CDR1 MNHEY and CDR2 SMNVEV (reference sequence). The CDR3 extends over 14 amino acids. V lost 7 bases to trimming and J lost 3 bases, with 10 bases between them. The CDR3 region has the DNA TGTGCCAGCATAGGGGTAGTTGGGGCCAACGTCCTGACTTTC. Its protein product is CASIGVVGANVLTF.

The chain is built from TRBV7-2 and TRBJ2-7; 7 bases line up with TRBD1. The CDR3 covers 14 residues. The V gene's germline CDR1 is SGHTA and CDR2 FQGNSA. J lost 8 bases, V lost 4 bases, and 11 bases had no gene match. The CDR3 loop reads CASSSRDSLIQQYF. CDR3 coding DNA: TGTGCCAGCAGCTCCCGGGACAGTCTTATACAGCAGTACTTC.